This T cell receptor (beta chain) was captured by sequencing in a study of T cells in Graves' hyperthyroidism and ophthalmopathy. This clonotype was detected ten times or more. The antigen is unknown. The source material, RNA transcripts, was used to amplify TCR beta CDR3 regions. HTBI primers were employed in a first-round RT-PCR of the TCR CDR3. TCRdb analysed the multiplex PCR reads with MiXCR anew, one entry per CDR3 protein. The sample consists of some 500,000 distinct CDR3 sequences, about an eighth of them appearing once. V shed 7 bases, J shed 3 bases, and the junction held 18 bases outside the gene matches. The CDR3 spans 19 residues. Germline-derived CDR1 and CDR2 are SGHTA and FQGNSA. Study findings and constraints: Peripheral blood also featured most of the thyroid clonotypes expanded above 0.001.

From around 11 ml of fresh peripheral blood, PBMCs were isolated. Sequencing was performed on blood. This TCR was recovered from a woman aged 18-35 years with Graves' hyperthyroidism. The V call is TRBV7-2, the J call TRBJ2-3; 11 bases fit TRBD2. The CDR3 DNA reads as TGTGCCAGCACCGTAGGGTGGGTAGCGGGAGGGCCTGAGACAGATACGCAGTATTTT. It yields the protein CASTVGWVAGGPETDTQYF.